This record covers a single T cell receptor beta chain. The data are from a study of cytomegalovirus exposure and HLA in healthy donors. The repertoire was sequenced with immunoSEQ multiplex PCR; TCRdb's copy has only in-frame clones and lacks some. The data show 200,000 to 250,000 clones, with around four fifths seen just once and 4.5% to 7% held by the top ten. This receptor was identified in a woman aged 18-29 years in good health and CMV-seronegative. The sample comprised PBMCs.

The CDR3 spells CASSLDGDTEAFF. CDR3 DNA: TGCGCCAGCAGCTTGGATGGGGATACTGAAGCTTTCTTT. This chain uses TRBV5-1 with TRBJ1-1; D gene ambiguous. V lost 0 bases, J lost 5 bases, and 8 bases lay in between. Germline V gene sequence: CDR1 SGHRS, CDR2 YFSETQ. The CDR3 sequence is 13 residues long. Supplemented by reference TRBV5-1 and TRBJ1-1, the full variable domain reads KAGVTQTPRYLIKTRGQQVTLSCSPISGHRSVSWYQQTPGQGLQFLFEYFSETQRNKGNFPGRFSGRQFSNSRSEMNVSTLELGDSALYLCASSLDGDTEAFFGQGTRLTVV.